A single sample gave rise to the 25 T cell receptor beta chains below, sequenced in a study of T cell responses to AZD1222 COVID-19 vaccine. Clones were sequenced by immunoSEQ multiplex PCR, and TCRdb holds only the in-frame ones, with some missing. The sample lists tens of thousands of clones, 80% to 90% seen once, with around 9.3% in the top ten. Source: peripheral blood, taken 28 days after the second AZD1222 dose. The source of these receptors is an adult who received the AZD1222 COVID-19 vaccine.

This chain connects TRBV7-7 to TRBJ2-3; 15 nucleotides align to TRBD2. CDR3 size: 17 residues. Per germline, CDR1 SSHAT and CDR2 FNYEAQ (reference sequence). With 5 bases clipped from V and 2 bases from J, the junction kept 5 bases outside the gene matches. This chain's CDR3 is CASSLGLAGGDTDTQYF. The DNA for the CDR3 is TGTGCCAGCAGCCTGGGACTAGCGGGAGGAGACACAGATACGCAGTATTTT.

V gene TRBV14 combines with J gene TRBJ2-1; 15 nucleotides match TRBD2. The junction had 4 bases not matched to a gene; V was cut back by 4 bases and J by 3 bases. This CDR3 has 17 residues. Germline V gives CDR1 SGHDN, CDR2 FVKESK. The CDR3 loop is CASSPWTSGRDYNEQFF. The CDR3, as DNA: TGTGCCAGCAGCCCCTGGACTAGCGGGAGGGACTACAATGAGCAGTTCTTC.

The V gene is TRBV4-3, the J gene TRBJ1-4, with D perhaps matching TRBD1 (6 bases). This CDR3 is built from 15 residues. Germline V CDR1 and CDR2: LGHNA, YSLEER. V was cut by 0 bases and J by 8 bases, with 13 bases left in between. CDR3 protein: CASSQDSQGREKLFF. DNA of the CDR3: TGCGCCAGCAGCCAAGATTCCCAGGGGCGGGAAAAACTGTTTTTT.

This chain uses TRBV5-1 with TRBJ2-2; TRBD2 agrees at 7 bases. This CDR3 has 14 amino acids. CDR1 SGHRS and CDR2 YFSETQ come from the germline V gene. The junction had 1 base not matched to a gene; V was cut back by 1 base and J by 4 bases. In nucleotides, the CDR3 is TGCGCCAGCAGCTTGCCTAGCGGCACCGGGGAGCTGTTTTTT. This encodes CASSLPSGTGELFF.

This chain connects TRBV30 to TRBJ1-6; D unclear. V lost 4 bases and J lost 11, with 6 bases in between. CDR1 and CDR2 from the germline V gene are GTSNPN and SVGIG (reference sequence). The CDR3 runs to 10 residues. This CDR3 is CAWNKPPLHF. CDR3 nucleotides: TGTGCCTGGAATAAGCCACCCCTCCACTTT.

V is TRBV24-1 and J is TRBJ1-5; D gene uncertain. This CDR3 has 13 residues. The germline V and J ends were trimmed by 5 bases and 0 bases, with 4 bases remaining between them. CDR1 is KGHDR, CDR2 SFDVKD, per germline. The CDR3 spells CATSVGSNQPQHF. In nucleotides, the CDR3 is TGTGCCACCAGTGTTGGTAGCAATCAGCCCCAGCATTTT.

This CDR3 is CASSPRDRVSTEAFF. The CDR3 DNA sequence: TGTGCCAGCTCACCCCGGGACAGGGTCTCCACTGAAGCTTTCTTT. The rearrangement uses TRBV18 and TRBJ1-1, with TRBD1 identical over 9 bases. V shed 3 bases, J shed 4 bases, and the junction held 6 bases outside the gene matches. CDR3 length: 15 amino acids. CDR1 and CDR2 from the germline V gene are KGHSH and LQKENI.

The CDR3 DNA follows: TGTGCCAGCAGCCCGCGGGACAGGGTGCAGCCCCAGCATTTT. Amino acid sequence: CASSPRDRVQPQHF. The rearrangement links TRBV7-9 to TRBJ1-5; 9 bases line up with TRBD1. Germline CDR1 and CDR2: SEHNR and FQNEAQ (reference sequence). CDR3 size: 14 residues. V trimming: 5 bases; J trimming: 7 bases; junction bases outside the gene matches: 6.

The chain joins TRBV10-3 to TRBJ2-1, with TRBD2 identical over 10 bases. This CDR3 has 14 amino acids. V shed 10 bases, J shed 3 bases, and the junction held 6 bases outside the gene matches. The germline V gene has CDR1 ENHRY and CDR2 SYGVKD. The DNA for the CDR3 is TGTGCCACCCAGCGGGGGGGAAACTACAATGAGCAGTTCTTC. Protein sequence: CATQRGGNYNEQFF.

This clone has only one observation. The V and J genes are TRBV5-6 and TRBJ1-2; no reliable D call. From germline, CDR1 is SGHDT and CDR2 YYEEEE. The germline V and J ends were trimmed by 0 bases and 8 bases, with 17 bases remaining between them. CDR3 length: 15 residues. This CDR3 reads CASSLAAGLGRGYTF. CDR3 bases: TGTGCCAGCAGCTTGGCAGCGGGCCTCGGGCGAGGCTACACCTTC.

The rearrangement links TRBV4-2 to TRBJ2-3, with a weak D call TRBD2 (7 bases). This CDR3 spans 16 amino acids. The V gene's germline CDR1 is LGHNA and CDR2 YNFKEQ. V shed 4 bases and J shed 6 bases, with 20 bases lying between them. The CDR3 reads CASSRRGGDGPDTQYF. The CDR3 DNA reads TGTGCCAGCAGCCGAAGGGGGGGTGATGGTCCCGATACGCAGTATTTT.

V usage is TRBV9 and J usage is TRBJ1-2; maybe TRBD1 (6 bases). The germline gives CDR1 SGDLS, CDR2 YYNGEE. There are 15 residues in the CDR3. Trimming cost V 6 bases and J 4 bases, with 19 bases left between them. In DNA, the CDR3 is TGTGCCAGCAACTCTAGAGACAGGTCTCCCTATGGCTACACCTTC. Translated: CASNSRDRSPYGYTF.

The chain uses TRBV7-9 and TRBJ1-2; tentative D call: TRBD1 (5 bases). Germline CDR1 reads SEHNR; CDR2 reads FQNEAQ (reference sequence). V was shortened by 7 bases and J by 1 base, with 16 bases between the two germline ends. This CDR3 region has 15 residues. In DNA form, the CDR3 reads TGTGCCAGCATCAGTACCGGGGCAAATAACTATGGCTACACCTTC. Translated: CASISTGANNYGYTF.

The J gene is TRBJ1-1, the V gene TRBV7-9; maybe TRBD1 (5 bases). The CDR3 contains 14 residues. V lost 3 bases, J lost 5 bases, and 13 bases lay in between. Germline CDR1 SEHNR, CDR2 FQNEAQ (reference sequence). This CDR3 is CASSLVGGATEAFF. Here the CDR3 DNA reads TGTGCCAGCAGCTTGGTGGGGGGAGCGACTGAAGCTTTCTTT.

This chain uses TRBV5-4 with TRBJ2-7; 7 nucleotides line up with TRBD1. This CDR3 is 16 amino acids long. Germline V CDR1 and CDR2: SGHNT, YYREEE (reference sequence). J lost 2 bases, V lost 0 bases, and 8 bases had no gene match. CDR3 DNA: TGTGCCAGCAGCTTGGCTCCTGACAGGGCTCCCTACGAGCAGTACGTC. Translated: CASSLAPDRAPYEQYV.

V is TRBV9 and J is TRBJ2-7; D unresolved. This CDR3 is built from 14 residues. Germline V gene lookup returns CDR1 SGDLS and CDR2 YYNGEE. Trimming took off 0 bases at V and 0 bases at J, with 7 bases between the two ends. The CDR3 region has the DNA TGTGCCAGCAGCGTAGGGGAAGTCTCCTACGAGCAGTACGTC. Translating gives CASSVGEVSYEQYV.

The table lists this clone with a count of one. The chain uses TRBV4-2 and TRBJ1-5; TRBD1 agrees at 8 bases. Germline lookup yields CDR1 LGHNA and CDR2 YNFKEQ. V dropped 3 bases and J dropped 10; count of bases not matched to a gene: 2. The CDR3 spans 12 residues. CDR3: CASSQDREPQHF. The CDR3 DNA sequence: TGTGCCAGCAGCCAGGACAGGGAACCCCAGCATTTT.

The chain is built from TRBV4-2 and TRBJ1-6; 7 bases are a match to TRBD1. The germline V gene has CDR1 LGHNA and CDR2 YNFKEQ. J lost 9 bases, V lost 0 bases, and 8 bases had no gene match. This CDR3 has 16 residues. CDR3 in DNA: TGTGCCAGCAGCCAAGAAAGGGGAGGGGGCGTTTCACCCCTCCACTTT. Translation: CASSQERGGGVSPLHF.

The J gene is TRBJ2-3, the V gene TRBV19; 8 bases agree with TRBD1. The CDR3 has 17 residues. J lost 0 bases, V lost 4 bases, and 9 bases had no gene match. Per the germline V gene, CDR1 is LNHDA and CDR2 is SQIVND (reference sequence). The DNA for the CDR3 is TGTGCCAGTAGTAGGGACCCCGGGACAGGCAGCACAGATACGCAGTATTTT. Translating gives CASSRDPGTGSTDTQYF. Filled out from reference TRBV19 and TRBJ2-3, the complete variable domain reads DGGITQSPKYLFRKEGQNVTLSCEQNLNHDAMYWYRQDPGQGLRLIYYSQIVNDFQKGDIAEGYSVSREKKESFPLTVTSAQKNPTAFYLCASSRDPGTGSTDTQYFGPGTRLTVL.

CDR3 nucleotide sequence: TGTGCCAGCAGCTCCCAGGGGGCTGGGGCCAACGTCCTGACTTTC. It encodes CASSSQGAGANVLTF. V and J are TRBV5-6 and TRBJ2-6; 7 nucleotides match TRBD1. The germline gives CDR1 SGHDT, CDR2 YYEEEE. The CDR3 contains 15 residues. After removal of 3 bases from V and 2 bases from J, the junction contained 2 bases not matched to a gene.

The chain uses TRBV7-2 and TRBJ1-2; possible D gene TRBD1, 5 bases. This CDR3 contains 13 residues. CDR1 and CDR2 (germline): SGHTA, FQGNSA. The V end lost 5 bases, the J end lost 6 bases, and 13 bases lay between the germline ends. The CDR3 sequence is CASSRSGGNGYTF. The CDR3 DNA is TGTGCCAGCAGCCGATCGGGGGGAAATGGCTACACCTTC.

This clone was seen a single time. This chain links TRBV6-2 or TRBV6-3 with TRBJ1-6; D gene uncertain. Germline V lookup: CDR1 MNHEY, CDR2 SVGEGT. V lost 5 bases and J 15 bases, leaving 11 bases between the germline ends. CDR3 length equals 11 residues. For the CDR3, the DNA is TGTGCCAGCAGTCAACCGGGCCACCTCCACTTT. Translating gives CASSQPGHLHF.

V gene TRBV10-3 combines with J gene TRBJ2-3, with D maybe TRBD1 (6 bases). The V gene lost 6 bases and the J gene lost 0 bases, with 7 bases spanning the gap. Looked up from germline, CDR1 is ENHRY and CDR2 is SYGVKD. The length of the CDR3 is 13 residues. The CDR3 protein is CAIRGASTDTQYF. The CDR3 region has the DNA TGTGCCATCAGGGGGGCTAGCACAGATACGCAGTATTTT.

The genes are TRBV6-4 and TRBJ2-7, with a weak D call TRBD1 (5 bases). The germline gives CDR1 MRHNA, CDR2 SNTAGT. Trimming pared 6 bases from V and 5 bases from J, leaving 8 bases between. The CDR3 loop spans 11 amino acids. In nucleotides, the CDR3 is TGTGCCAGCAGAGTCAGGGACGAGCAGTACGTC. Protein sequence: CASRVRDEQYV.

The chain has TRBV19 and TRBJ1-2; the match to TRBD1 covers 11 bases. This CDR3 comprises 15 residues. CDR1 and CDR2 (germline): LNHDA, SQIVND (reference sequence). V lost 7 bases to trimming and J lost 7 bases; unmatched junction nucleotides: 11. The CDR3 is CASTLGQGATGGYTF. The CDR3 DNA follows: TGTGCCAGTACCCTAGGACAGGGGGCTACTGGTGGCTACACCTTC. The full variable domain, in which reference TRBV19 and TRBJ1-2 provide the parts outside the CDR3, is DGGITQSPKYLFRKEGQNVTLSCEQNLNHDAMYWYRQDPGQGLRLIYYSQIVNDFQKGDIAEGYSVSREKKESFPLTVTSAQKNPTAFYLCASTLGQGATGGYTFGSGTRLTVV.